These 27 T cell receptor beta chains came from one sample sequenced in a study of CD8 T cells in Susac syndrome. It was with random hexamers that roughly 0.45 to 1 ug RNA was reverse transcribed. MiXCR, applied by TCRdb to the immunoSEQ multiplex PCR reads, yields one record per CDR3 protein. The repertoire holds 150,000 to 200,000 distinct CDR3 sequences, with around 96% as singletons. The specimen sequenced was CD4+ T cells from PBMCs. All receptors derive from a human donor in good health.

The chain combines TRBV6-5 with TRBJ1-5; TRBD1 agrees at 8 bases. The CDR3 sequence is 14 residues long. V gave up 6 bases and J gave up 7 bases; unmatched junction bases: 8. The germline V gene has CDR1 MNHEY and CDR2 SVGAGI. The CDR3 reads CASSPRGRRQPQHF. CDR3 sequence (DNA): TGTGCCAGCAGCCCCAGGGGGCGGCGGCAGCCCCAGCATTTT.

This clonotype was counted once. The chain couples TRBV27 to TRBJ2-3; 16 positions agree with TRBD2. J gave up 6 bases and V 0 bases, and 6 bases lay outside the gene matches. The CDR3 length is 18 residues. CDR1 and CDR2 from the germline V gene are MNHEY and SMNVEV (reference sequence). This chain's CDR3 is CASSLSGTSGRVMDTQYF. The CDR3 DNA reads as TGTGCCAGCAGTTTATCCGGGACTAGCGGGAGGGTTATGGATACGCAGTATTTT.

The V call is TRBV27, the J call TRBJ1-5; D is uncertain. CDR1 MNHEY and CDR2 SMNVEV come from the germline V gene (reference sequence). The V end lost 5 bases, the J end lost 1 base, and 15 bases lay between the germline ends. The length of the CDR3 is 16 residues. This CDR3 is CASSSREWGSNQPQHF. Here the CDR3 DNA reads TGTGCCAGCAGTAGTCGAGAGTGGGGAAGCAATCAGCCCCAGCATTTT.

V is TRBV12-3 or TRBV12-4 and J is TRBJ2-3; D is ambiguous. This CDR3 has 14 residues. Trimming took off 4 bases at V and 1 base at J, with 9 bases between the two ends. The CDR3 bases are TGTGCCAGCAGTTCATTATCTGGCACAGATACGCAGTATTTT. This translates into CASSSLSGTDTQYF.

V and J are TRBV12-3 or TRBV12-4 and TRBJ2-5, with 11 bases matching TRBD2. Trimming took 6 bases from V and 2 from J; bases not matched to a gene: 8. The CDR3 contains 16 residues. The CDR3 DNA sequence: TGTGCCAGCAGACCAGGGACTAGCGGTAATCAAGAGACCCAGTACTTC. This codes for CASRPGTSGNQETQYF.

The chain employs TRBV29-1 and TRBJ2-3; 8 nucleotides align to TRBD2. The CDR3 is 15 residues long. Germline V gene lookup returns CDR1 SQVTM and CDR2 ANQGSEA. V lost 1 base, J lost 3 bases, and 6 bases stayed unmatched. CDR3 loop: CSVEAPAGETDTQYF. The CDR3 nucleotides read TGCAGCGTTGAAGCCCCAGCGGGAGAAACAGATACGCAGTATTTT.

The CDR3 bases are TGCAGTGCCCAGCTTACCTACGAGCAGTACTTC. Residues: CSAQLTYEQYF. The rearrangement links TRBV20-1 to TRBJ2-7; D is uncertain. Germline V lookup: CDR1 DFQATT, CDR2 SNEGSKA (reference sequence). CDR3 size: 11 residues. V lost 6 bases to trimming and J lost 2 bases, with 8 bases between them.

This sequence joins TRBV27 and TRBJ1-5, with D possibly matching TRBD1 (6 bases). Looked up from germline, CDR1 is MNHEY and CDR2 is SMNVEV (reference sequence). V was pared by 3 bases and J by 4 bases, with 10 bases between. This CDR3 contains 14 residues. The CDR3 DNA follows: TGTGCCAGCAGTTTGGGGGCCCCAAATCAGCCCCAGCATTTT. Translated: CASSLGAPNQPQHF.

This chain links TRBV28 with TRBJ1-2; D unclear. Trimming cost V 6 bases and J 5 bases, with 13 bases left between them. The CDR3 extends over 13 amino acids. Germline CDR1 and CDR2: MDHEN and SYDVKM. The CDR3 region has the DNA TGTGCCAGCAGCTCCCCTGGGTTGTATGGCTACACCTTC. It codes for CASSSPGLYGYTF.

This sequence joins TRBV28 and TRBJ2-1; TRBD1 agrees at 7 bases. V shed 5 bases and J 4 bases; nucleotides not matched to a gene: 5. This CDR3 has 14 amino acids. The germline CDR1 and CDR2 sequences are MDHEN and SYDVKM. CDR3 DNA sequence: TGTGCCAGCAGTGGGGGACAGAGTTACAATGAGCAGTTCTTC. It specifies CASSGGQSYNEQFF.

The V and J genes are TRBV29-1 and TRBJ2-2; D perhaps matches TRBD2 (6 bases). CDR1 is SQVTM and CDR2 is ANQGSEA in the germline V gene. The CDR3 length is 13 residues. Trimming shortened V by 3 bases and J by 2 bases, and 7 bases separated the two germline ends. The CDR3 is CSVDGTNTGELFF. DNA of the CDR3: TGCAGCGTTGACGGGACTAACACCGGGGAGCTGTTTTTT.

The J gene is TRBJ2-2, the V gene TRBV12-3 or TRBV12-4, with no clear D. The CDR3 is 15 amino acids. The V end was cut by 3 bases, the J end by 1 base, with 9 bases between. This CDR3 reads CASSFNWQNTGELFF. The CDR3 coding sequence is TGTGCCAGCAGTTTTAATTGGCAGAACACCGGGGAGCTGTTTTTT.

The chain links TRBV20-1 to TRBJ2-1; D remains ambiguous. Germline values: CDR1 DFQATT, CDR2 SNEGSKA (reference sequence). CDR3 length: 14 residues. Deletions cut 1 base from V and 3 bases from J, with 10 bases between. The CDR3 protein is CSARVVGFYNEQFF. The CDR3, as DNA: TGCAGTGCTAGAGTAGTGGGATTCTACAATGAGCAGTTCTTC.

This clonotype was detected once. The chain uses TRBV30 and TRBJ1-2, with TRBD1 matching over 9 bases. Germline values: CDR1 GTSNPN, CDR2 SVGIG (reference sequence). This CDR3 has 16 amino acids. The ends lost 2 bases at V and 9 bases at J; junction bases unmatched: 16. This CDR3 is CAWSYPAWPQGASYTF. The CDR3 DNA reads TGTGCCTGGAGTTACCCGGCGTGGCCACAGGGGGCCAGCTACACCTTC.

This chain uses TRBV20-1 with TRBJ1-4; D unclear. The CDR3 has 11 residues. CDR1 is DFQATT and CDR2 is SNEGSKA in the germline V gene (reference sequence). Deletions cut 6 bases from V and 7 bases from J, with 9 bases between. CDR3 DNA sequence: TGCAGTGCGTTTTCTGGTGAAAAACTGTTTTTT. Translating gives CSAFSGEKLFF.

CDR3 amino acids: CSASPAGSYNEQFF. CDR3 coding DNA: TGCAGTGCTAGTCCCGCGGGATCCTACAATGAGCAGTTCTTC. The chain uses TRBV20-1 and TRBJ2-1; D possibly corresponds to TRBD2 (6 bases). Germline CDR1 DFQATT, CDR2 SNEGSKA (reference sequence). Trimming left V 3 bases short and J 1 base short, with 10 bases between. This CDR3 has 14 amino acids.

The V gene is TRBV4-3, the J gene TRBJ2-3; possibly TRBD1 for D (6 bases). Germline assignment: CDR1 LGHNA and CDR2 YSLEER. There are 14 residues in the CDR3. Trimming shortened V by 1 base and J by 6 bases, and 11 bases separated the two germline ends. CDR3 in DNA: TGCGCCAGCAGCCAAGGCAGGGGTCGGGATACGCAGTATTTT. It is translated as CASSQGRGRDTQYF.

This chain uses TRBV30 with TRBJ1-5, with a tentative D call TRBD1 (5 bases). V shed 1 base and J shed 8 bases, with 12 bases lying between them. Per germline, CDR1 GTSNPN and CDR2 SVGIG (reference sequence). The CDR3 consists of 13 residues. This chain's CDR3 is CAWSARRDEPQHF. CDR3 nucleotides: TGTGCCTGGAGTGCCAGGAGGGACGAGCCCCAGCATTTT.

The rearrangement joins TRBV6-2 or TRBV6-3 to TRBJ1-2; D may be TRBD1 (6 bases). V lost 6 bases and J lost 8, with 16 bases in between. The CDR3 length is 13 residues. Germline CDR1 MNHEY, CDR2 SVGEGT. This CDR3 reads CASRPTGKEGYTF. In DNA, the CDR3 is TGTGCCAGCAGGCCTACAGGGAAGGAAGGCTACACCTTC.

The rearrangement joins TRBV24-1 to TRBJ2-4; 7 nucleotides match TRBD2. The CDR3 consists of 11 residues. V shed 9 bases and J 7 bases; nucleotides not matched to a gene: 2. From germline, CDR1 is KGHDR and CDR2 SFDVKD. The CDR3 loop is CATGLGNIQYF. The CDR3 region has the DNA TGTGCCACCGGACTAGGGAACATTCAGTACTTC.

The chain is built from TRBV29-1 and TRBJ2-5, with 7 nucleotides matching TRBD2. The CDR3 length is 14 residues. The germline V gene encodes CDR1 SQVTM and CDR2 ANQGSEA. After removal of 3 bases from V and 6 bases from J, the junction contained 10 bases not matched to a gene. DNA of the CDR3: TGCAGCGTTGATGTGGCGGGAGACAGAAAGACCCAGTACTTC. Protein sequence: CSVDVAGDRKTQYF.

The chain carries TRBV12-3 or TRBV12-4 and TRBJ2-2; D is tentatively TRBD1 or TRBD2 (5 bases each). Between the trimmed V and J ends, which lost 6 bases and 7 bases, there was a span of 12 bases. The CDR3 spans 13 residues. The CDR3 coding sequence is TGTGCCAGCAGCCAGGGAGTCGGCGGGGAGCTGTTTTTT. Protein: CASSQGVGGELFF.

The chain carries TRBV29-1 and TRBJ2-7; 10 bases line up with TRBD2. The J segment lost 3 bases and the V segment lost 5 bases, leaving 4 bases of the junction unmatched. The germline V gene encodes CDR1 SQVTM and CDR2 ANQGSEA. The CDR3 extends over 13 amino acids. CDR3 in amino acids: CSVWSSGSYEQYF. The CDR3 DNA reads TGCAGCGTTTGGTCTAGCGGGAGCTACGAGCAGTACTTC.

This chain joins TRBV20-1 and TRBJ2-7, with 9 nucleotides matching TRBD2. The CDR3 spans 15 residues. Trimming removed 1 base from V and 3 bases from J; junction bases left unmatched: 7. CDR1 is DFQATT and CDR2 is SNEGSKA in the germline V gene (reference sequence). CDR3 DNA sequence: TGCAGTGCTAGAGGCGGACTAGCGACCTACTACGAGCAGTACTTC. It encodes CSARGGLATYYEQYF.

V is TRBV28 and J is TRBJ2-3; the D gene is possibly TRBD1 (7 bases). Trimming cost V 7 bases and J 3 bases, with 14 bases left between them. The CDR3 has 14 amino acids. Germline lookup yields CDR1 MDHEN and CDR2 SYDVKM. CDR3 region: CASNFGGQTDTQYF. CDR3 in DNA: TGTGCCAGCAACTTCGGGGGACAGACAGATACGCAGTATTTT.

CDR3 sequence (DNA): TGTGCCAGCAGCGGGACTAGCGGGAGGCCCACAGATACGCAGTATTTT. Its protein is CASSGTSGRPTDTQYF. This chain joins TRBV11-2 and TRBJ2-3; 15 positions match TRBD2. Per the germline V gene, CDR1 is SGHAT and CDR2 is FQNNGV. The CDR3 sequence is 16 residues long. V was pared by 5 bases and J by 2 bases, with 2 bases of the junction left unmatched.

The J gene is TRBJ1-1, the V gene TRBV12-3 or TRBV12-4; D perhaps matches TRBD1 (5 bases). V was clipped by 2 bases and J by 1 base, with 11 bases between them. There are 15 residues in the CDR3. CDR3 DNA: TGTGCCAGCAGTTTAAAAGGGCAGGGGAACACTGAAGCTTTCTTT. Translation gives CASSLKGQGNTEAFF.